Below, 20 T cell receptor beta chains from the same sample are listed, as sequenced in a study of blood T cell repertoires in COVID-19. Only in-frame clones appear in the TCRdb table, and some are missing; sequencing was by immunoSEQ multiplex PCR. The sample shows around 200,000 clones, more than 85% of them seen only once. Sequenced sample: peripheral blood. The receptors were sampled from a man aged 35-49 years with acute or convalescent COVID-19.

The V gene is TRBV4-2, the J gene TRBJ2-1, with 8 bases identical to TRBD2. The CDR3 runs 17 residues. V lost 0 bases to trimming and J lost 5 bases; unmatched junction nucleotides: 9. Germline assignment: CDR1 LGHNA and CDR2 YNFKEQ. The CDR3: CASSQDTGLALDNEQFF. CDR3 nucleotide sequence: TGTGCCAGCAGCCAAGATACTGGACTAGCCCTCGACAATGAGCAGTTCTTC.

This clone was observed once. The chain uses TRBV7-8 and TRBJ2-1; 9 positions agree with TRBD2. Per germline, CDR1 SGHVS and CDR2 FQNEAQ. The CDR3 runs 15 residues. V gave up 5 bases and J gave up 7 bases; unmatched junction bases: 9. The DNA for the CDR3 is TGTGCCAGCAGCCAGATAGCGGGAGCGGGAAATGAGCAGTTCTTC. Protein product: CASSQIAGAGNEQFF. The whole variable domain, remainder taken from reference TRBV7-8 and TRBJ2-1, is GAGVSQSPRYKVAKRGQDVALRCDPISGHVSLFWYQQALGQGPEFLTYFQNEAQLDKSGLPSDRFFAERPEGSVSTLKIQRTQQEDSAVYLCASSQIAGAGNEQFFGPGTRLTVL.

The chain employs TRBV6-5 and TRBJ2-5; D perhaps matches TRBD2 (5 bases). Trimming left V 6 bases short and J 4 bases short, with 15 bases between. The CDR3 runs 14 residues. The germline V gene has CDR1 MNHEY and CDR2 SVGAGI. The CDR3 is CASSYTGGRETQYF. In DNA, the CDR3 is TGTGCCAGCAGCTATACCGGAGGTCGAGAGACCCAGTACTTC.

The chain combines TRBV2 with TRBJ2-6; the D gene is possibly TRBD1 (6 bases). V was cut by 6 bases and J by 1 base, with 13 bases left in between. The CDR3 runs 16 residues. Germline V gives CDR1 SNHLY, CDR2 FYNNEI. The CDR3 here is CASSYLTGSGANVLTF. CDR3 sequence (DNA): TGTGCCAGCAGCTACCTAACAGGGTCTGGGGCCAACGTCCTGACTTTC.

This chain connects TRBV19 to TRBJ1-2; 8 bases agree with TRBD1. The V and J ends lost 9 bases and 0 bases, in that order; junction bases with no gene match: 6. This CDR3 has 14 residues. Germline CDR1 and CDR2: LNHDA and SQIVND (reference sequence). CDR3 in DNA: TGTGCCAGCGGACAGGGACATGCTAACTATGGCTACACCTTC. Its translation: CASGQGHANYGYTF. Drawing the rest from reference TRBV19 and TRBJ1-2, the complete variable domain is DGGITQSPKYLFRKEGQNVTLSCEQNLNHDAMYWYRQDPGQGLRLIYYSQIVNDFQKGDIAEGYSVSREKKESFPLTVTSAQKNPTAFYLCASGQGHANYGYTFGSGTRLTVV.

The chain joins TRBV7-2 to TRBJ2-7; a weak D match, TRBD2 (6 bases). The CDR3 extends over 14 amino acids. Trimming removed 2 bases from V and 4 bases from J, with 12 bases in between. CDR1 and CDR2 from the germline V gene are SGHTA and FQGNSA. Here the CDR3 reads CASSLWVAEYEQYF. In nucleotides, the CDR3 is TGTGCCAGCAGCTTATGGGTAGCGGAATACGAGCAGTACTTC.

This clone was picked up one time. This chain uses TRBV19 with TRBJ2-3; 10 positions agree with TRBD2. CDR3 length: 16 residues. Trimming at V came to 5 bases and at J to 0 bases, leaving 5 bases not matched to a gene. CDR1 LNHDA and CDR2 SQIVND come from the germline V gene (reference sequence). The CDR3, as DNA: TGTGCCAGTAGTTTCGGAGCGGGGGGGAGCACAGATACGCAGTATTTT. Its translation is CASSFGAGGSTDTQYF.

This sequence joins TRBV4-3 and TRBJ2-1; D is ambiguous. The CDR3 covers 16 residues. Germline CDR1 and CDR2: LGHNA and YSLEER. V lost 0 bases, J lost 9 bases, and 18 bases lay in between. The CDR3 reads CASSQDLIDISGEQFF. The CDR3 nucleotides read TGCGCCAGCAGCCAAGATCTAATCGACATTAGTGGTGAGCAGTTCTTC.

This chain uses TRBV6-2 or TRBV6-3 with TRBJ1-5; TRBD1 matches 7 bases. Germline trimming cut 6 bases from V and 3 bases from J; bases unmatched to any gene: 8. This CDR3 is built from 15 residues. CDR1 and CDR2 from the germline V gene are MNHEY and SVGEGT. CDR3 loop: CASSVQGLDNQPQHF. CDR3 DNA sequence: TGTGCCAGCAGCGTACAGGGGTTAGACAATCAGCCCCAGCATTTT.

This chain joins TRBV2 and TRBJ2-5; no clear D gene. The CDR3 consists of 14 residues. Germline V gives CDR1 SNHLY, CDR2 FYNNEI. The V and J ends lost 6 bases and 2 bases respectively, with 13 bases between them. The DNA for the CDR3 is TGTGCCAGCAGGACTTTCGTGGATCAAGAGACCCAGTACTTC. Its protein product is CASRTFVDQETQYF. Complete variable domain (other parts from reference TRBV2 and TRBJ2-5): EPEVTQTPSHQVTQMGQEVILRCVPISNHLYFYWYRQILGQKVEFLVSFYNNEISEKSEIFDDQFSVERPDGSNFTLKIRSTKLEDSAMYFCASRTFVDQETQYFGPGTRLLVL.

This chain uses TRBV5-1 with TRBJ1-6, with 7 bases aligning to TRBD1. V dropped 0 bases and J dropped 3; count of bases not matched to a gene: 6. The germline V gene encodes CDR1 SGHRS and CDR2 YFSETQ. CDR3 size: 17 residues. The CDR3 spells CASSLAPTGIYNSPLHF. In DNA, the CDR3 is TGCGCCAGCAGCTTGGCCCCGACAGGGATCTATAATTCACCCCTCCACTTT.

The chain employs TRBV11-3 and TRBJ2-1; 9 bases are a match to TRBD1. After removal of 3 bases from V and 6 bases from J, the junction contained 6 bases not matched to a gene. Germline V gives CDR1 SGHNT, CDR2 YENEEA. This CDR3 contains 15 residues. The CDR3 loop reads CASSFSGTGSNEQFF. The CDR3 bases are TGTGCCAGCAGCTTTTCCGGGACAGGGTCCAATGAGCAGTTCTTC.

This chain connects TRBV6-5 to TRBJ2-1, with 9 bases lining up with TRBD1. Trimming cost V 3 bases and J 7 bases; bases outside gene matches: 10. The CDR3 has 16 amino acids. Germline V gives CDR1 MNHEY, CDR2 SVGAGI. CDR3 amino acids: CASSYNPGTGNNEQFF. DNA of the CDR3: TGTGCCAGCAGTTATAACCCCGGGACAGGGAATAATGAGCAGTTCTTC.

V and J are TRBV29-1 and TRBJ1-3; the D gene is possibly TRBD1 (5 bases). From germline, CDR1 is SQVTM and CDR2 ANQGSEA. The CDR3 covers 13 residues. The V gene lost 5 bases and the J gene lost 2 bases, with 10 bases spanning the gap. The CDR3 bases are TGCAGCGTTTGGGGGGTTGCTGGAAACACCATATATTTT. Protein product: CSVWGVAGNTIYF.

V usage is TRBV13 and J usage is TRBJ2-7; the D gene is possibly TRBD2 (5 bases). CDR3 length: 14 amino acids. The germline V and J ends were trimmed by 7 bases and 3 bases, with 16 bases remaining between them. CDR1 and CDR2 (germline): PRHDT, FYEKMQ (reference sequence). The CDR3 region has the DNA TGTGCCAGCACCCGACGGGGAAATTACTACGAGCAGTACTTC. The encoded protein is CASTRRGNYYEQYF.

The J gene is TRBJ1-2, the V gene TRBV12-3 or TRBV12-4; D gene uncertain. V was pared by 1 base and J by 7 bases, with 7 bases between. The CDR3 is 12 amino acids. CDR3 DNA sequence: TGTGCCAGCAGTTTAGATAGTGGTGGCTACACCTTC. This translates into CASSLDSGGYTF.

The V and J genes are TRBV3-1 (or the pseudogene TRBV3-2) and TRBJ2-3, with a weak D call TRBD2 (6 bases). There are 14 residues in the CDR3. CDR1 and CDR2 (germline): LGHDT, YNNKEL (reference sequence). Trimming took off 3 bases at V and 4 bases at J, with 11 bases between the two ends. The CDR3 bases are TGTGCCAGCAGCCATCGGGAGCGGGCAGATACGCAGTATTTT. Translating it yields CASSHRERADTQYF.

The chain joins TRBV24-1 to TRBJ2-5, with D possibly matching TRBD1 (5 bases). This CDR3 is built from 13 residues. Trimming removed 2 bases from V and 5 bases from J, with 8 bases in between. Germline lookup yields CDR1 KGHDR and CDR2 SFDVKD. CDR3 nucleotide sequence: TGTGCCACCAGTGATTGGGGCGAGGAGACCCAGTACTTC. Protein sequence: CATSDWGEETQYF.

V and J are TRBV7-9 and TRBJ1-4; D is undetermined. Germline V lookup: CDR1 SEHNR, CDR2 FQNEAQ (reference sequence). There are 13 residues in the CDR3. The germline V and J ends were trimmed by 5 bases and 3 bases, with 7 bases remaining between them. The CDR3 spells CASSPSANEKLFF. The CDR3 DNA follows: TGTGCCAGCAGCCCCTCCGCTAATGAAAAACTGTTTTTT. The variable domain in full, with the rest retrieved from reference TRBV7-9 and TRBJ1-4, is DTGVSQNPRHKITKRGQNVTFRCDPISEHNRLYWYRQTLGQGPEFLTYFQNEAQLEKSRLLSDRFSAERPKGSFSTLEIQRTEQGDSAMYLCASSPSANEKLFFGSGTQLSVL.

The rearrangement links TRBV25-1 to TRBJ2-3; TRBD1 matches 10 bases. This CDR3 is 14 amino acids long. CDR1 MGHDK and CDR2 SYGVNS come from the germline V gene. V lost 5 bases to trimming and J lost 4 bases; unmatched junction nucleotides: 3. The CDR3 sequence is CASSYGQGADTQYF. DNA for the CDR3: TGTGCCAGCAGTTACGGACAGGGGGCAGATACGCAGTATTTT.